This T cell receptor beta chain was identified in a study of blood T cell repertoires in COVID-19. CDR1 and CDR2 from the germline V gene are SGHRS and YFSETQ. Trimming cost V 0 bases and J 14 bases; bases outside gene matches: 15. This CDR3 has 16 amino acids. Sequencing used immunoSEQ multiplex PCR; TCRdb keeps in-frame clones, though not all of them. The table includes 100,000 to 150,000 clones, 75% to 90% detected once. The sequence was obtained from a woman at least 80 years old with COVID-19, enrolled during active disease. The chain links TRBV5-1 to TRBJ2-1; TRBD2 aligns across 9 bases. Sequencing was performed on peripheral blood. For the CDR3, the DNA is TGCGCCAGCAGCTTGGGGGCGGGAGGGCCTCAGAGAGGGGAGTTCTTC. Translation gives CASSLGAGGPQRGEFF.